The present entry profiles one T cell receptor beta chain with its context. Germline-derived CDR1 and CDR2 are SGHNT and YYREEE (reference sequence). Trimming left V 0 bases short and J 9 bases short, with 15 bases between. The CDR3 has 15 residues. As part of library construction, unique molecular identifiers were attached to individual cDNA molecules. Via MiXCR, TCRdb re-called the 5' RACE reads, giving one row per CDR3 protein. The data show tens of thousands of distinct CDR3 sequences, around 12% seen once. The data derive from a study of early T cells in non-severe SARS-CoV-2 infection. The overall study: Unpaired chains resulted from sequencing bulk RNA of unsorted whole blood.

This receptor was taken from an adult who was a healthcare worker with PCR-confirmed SARS-CoV-2 infection or an uninfected control (not recorded which). Sequencing input: whole blood. The J gene is TRBJ2-2, the V gene TRBV5-4; D perhaps matches TRBD2 (6 bases). This CDR3 reads CASSLGRETVRELFF. CDR3 sequence (DNA): TGTGCCAGCAGCTTGGGACGGGAGACCGTAAGGGAGCTGTTTTTT.